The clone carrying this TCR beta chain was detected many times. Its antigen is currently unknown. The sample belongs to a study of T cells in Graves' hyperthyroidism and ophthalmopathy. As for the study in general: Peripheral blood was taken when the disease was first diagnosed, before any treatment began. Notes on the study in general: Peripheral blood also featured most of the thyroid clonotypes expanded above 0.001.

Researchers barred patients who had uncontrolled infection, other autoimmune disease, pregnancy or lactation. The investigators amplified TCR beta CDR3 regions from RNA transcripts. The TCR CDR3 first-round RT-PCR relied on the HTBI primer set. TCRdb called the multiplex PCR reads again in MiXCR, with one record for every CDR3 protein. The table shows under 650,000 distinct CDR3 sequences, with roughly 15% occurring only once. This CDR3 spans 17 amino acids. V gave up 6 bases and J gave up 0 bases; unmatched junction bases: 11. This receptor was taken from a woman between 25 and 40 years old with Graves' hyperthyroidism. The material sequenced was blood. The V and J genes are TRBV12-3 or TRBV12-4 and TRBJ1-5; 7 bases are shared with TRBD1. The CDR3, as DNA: TGTGCCAGCAGCACAGGGGAGGAGGGGTATAGCAATCAGCCCCAGCATTTT. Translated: CASSTGEEGYSNQPQHF.